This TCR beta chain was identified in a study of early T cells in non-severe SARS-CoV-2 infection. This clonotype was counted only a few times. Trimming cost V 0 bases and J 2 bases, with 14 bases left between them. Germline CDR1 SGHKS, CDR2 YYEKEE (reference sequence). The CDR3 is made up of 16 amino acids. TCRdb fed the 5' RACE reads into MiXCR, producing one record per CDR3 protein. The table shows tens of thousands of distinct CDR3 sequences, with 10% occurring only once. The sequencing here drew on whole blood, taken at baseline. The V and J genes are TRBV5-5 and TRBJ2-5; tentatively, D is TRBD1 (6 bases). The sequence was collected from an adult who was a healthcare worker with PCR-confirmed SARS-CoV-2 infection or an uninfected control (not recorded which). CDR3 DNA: TGTGCCAGCAGCTTGGCCTTCAGGGGATCACAAGAGACCCAGTACTTC. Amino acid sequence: CASSLAFRGSQETQYF. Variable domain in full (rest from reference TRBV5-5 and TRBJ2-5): DAGVTQSPTHLIKTRGQQVTLRCSPISGHKSVSWYQQVLGQGPQFIFQYYEKEERGRGNFPDRFSARQFPNYSSELNVNALLLGDSALYLCASSLAFRGSQETQYFGPGTRLLVL.